A single T cell receptor (beta chain) is shown here with its context. Its target is not known. TCRdb's copy holds only in-frame clones and misses some; the assay was immunoSEQ multiplex PCR. Among tens of thousands of clones, approximately 90% were seen once, and the ten largest hold approximately 18%. This specimen belongs to a study of OX40 agonist ivuxolimab in advanced cancers. V lost 1 base, J lost 0 bases, and 8 bases stayed unmatched. The CDR3 runs 17 residues. From germline, CDR1 is LNHNV and CDR2 YYDKDF (reference sequence). Study results and limitations: Researchers report that CD8+ T cells had, on average, more expanded clones than CD4+. CD4+ and CD8+ T cells in blood underwent clonal expansion by week 6 at 0.1 to 3.0 mg/kg.

The starting material was CD4+ or CD8+ T cells sorted from blood, obtained in a trial of the OX40 agonist ivuxolimab. V gene TRBV15 combines with J gene TRBJ1-2; 7 bases map to TRBD1. The sequence was collected from an adult with an advanced solid tumor such as melanoma, head and neck, liver or kidney cancer. The CDR3 nucleotides are TGTGCCACCAGCAGAGCGACAGGGACGGGCCCTAACTATGGCTACACCTTC. It codes for CATSRATGTGPNYGYTF.